This TCR beta chain comes out of a study of shared clonotypes between healthy human individuals. Overall study context: The study enrolled a couple of women and three men aged 18 to 49.

Assay execution took place at the deep level. Libraries were prepared by immunoSEQ multiplex PCR; TCRdb keeps only in-frame clonotypes and omits some of them. This sample carries a few hundred thousand clones, 75% to 80% of them seen once, and the ten largest clones take about 12%. Germline V CDR1 and CDR2: KGHSH, LQKENI. Between the trimmed V and J ends, which lost 2 bases and 8 bases, there was a span of 10 bases. This CDR3 region has 13 residues. The V call is TRBV18, the J call TRBJ2-1, with a tentative D call TRBD2 (5 bases). This TCR derives from a woman aged 40 to 50 in good health. Some clones in this sample may be carry-over from other donors' samples. Sequencing input: PBMCs. CDR3 sequence: CASSPREIHEQFF. The CDR3 bases are TGTGCCAGCTCACCAAGGGAGATCCATGAGCAGTTCTTC.